These T cell receptor beta chains were read from a single sample in a study of cytomegalovirus exposure and HLA in healthy donors. Repertoires were generated with immunoSEQ multiplex PCR, while TCRdb's copy carries only in-frame clones and drops some. Counted here are 130,000 or so clones, 60% to 80% occurring once; the ten biggest clones make up over 0.8%. Sequencing was performed on PBMCs. Receptors originate from a woman aged 55-69 years in good health and CMV-seronegative. Each CDR3 is given with its conserved first and last residue. Fields, in order: J gene, V gene, D gene, clone size, CDR3 protein, CDR3 DNA. D genes are given only for firm matches. Some rows have no size entry. The others give once, few or many, or a class for an expanded clone.

j_gene: TRBJ2-2; v_gene: TRBV10-3; d_gene: TRBD1; abundance: NA; CDR3aa: CAILQGAPPTGELFF; CDR3nt: TGTGCCATTCTCCAGGGGGCGCCACCCACCGGGGAGCTGTTTTTT
j_gene: TRBJ1-4; v_gene: TRBV6-7; d_gene: TRBD1; abundance: once; CDR3aa: CASSRLLRTGANEKLFF; CDR3nt: TGTGCCAGCAGTCGCCTACTTCGGACAGGGGCTAATGAAAAACTGTTTTTT
j_gene: TRBJ2-3; v_gene: TRBV7-6; d_gene: NA; abundance: NA; CDR3aa: CASRSRGGGLTDTQYF; CDR3nt: TGTGCCAGCAGATCCCGAGGGGGGGGGCTTACAGATACGCAGTATTTT
j_gene: TRBJ1-1; v_gene: TRBV19; d_gene: NA; abundance: NA; CDR3aa: CASTPTRDYRAMNTEAFF; CDR3nt: TGTGCCAGTACTCCAACTAGGGACTACCGTGCGATGAACACTGAAGCTTTCTTT
j_gene: TRBJ2-7; v_gene: TRBV2; d_gene: NA; abundance: NA; CDR3aa: CASTLDSHEQYF; CDR3nt: TGTGCCAGCACCCTAGACAGCCACGAGCAGTACTTC
j_gene: TRBJ2-7; v_gene: TRBV9; d_gene: TRBD2; abundance: few; CDR3aa: CASSEGLAGLMEQYF; CDR3nt: TGTGCCAGCAGCGAGGGACTAGCGGGACTAATGGAGCAGTACTTC
j_gene: TRBJ2-1; v_gene: TRBV15; d_gene: TRBD2; abundance: NA; CDR3aa: CATSRGLAGRRRPYNEQFF; CDR3nt: TGTGCCACCAGCAGAGGACTAGCGGGGAGGCGTAGGCCCTACAATGAGCAGTTCTTC
j_gene: TRBJ2-1; v_gene: TRBV6-5; d_gene: NA; abundance: few; CDR3aa: CASSLGLYNEQFF; CDR3nt: TGTGCCAGCAGCCTGGGACTCTACAATGAGCAGTTCTTC
j_gene: TRBJ2-3; v_gene: TRBV5-1; d_gene: TRBD1; abundance: few; CDR3aa: CASSLGQGAADTQYF; CDR3nt: TGCGCCAGCAGCTTGGGACAGGGGGCGGCAGATACGCAGTATTTT
j_gene: TRBJ2-5; v_gene: TRBV30; d_gene: NA; abundance: NA; CDR3aa: CAWSVAQGGPEYF; CDR3nt: TGTGCCTGGAGTGTAGCTCAGGGGGGCCCTGAGTACTTC
j_gene: TRBJ1-1; v_gene: TRBV25-1; d_gene: NA; abundance: once; CDR3aa: CASTYMNTEAFF; CDR3nt: TGTGCCAGCACGTATATGAACACTGAAGCTTTCTTT
j_gene: TRBJ2-3; v_gene: TRBV29-1; d_gene: TRBD1; abundance: NA; CDR3aa: CSVEPVKGGADTQYF; CDR3nt: TGCAGCGTTGAACCGGTGAAAGGGGGCGCAGATACGCAGTATTTT
j_gene: TRBJ2-5; v_gene: TRBV7-8; d_gene: NA; abundance: NA; CDR3aa: CASTVTGGTQETQYF; CDR3nt: TGTGCCAGCACCGTAACTGGAGGGACGCAAGAGACCCAGTACTTC
j_gene: TRBJ2-1; v_gene: TRBV7-9; d_gene: TRBD2; abundance: NA; CDR3aa: CASSALGGSPLNEQFF; CDR3nt: TGTGCCAGCAGCGCTTTGGGCGGGAGCCCCCTCAATGAGCAGTTCTTC
j_gene: TRBJ2-5; v_gene: TRBV10-3; d_gene: NA; abundance: NA; CDR3aa: CAISDARDLTQYF; CDR3nt: TGTGCCATCAGTGACGCGCGGGACCTGACCCAGTACTTC
j_gene: TRBJ2-7; v_gene: TRBV7-2; d_gene: TRBD1; abundance: NA; CDR3aa: CASSSGTGGSYEQYF; CDR3nt: TGTGCCAGCAGCTCAGGGACAGGGGGCTCCTACGAGCAGTACTTC
j_gene: TRBJ1-6; v_gene: TRBV2; d_gene: NA; abundance: NA; CDR3aa: CASSLTVVRSPLHF; CDR3nt: TGTGCCAGCAGTCTGACAGTGGTTCGGTCACCCCTCCACTTT
j_gene: TRBJ2-1; v_gene: TRBV9; d_gene: NA; abundance: NA; CDR3aa: CASSVGTAPTYNEQFF; CDR3nt: TGTGCCAGCAGCGTCGGGACTGCCCCTACCTACAATGAGCAGTTCTTC
j_gene: TRBJ2-5; v_gene: TRBV27; d_gene: NA; abundance: NA; CDR3aa: CASRMRRGLETQYF; CDR3nt: TGTGCCAGCAGAATGAGAAGAGGACTCGAGACCCAGTACTTC
j_gene: TRBJ1-1; v_gene: TRBV7-9; d_gene: NA; abundance: NA; CDR3aa: CASSSRGPDEAFF; CDR3nt: TGTGCCAGCAGCTCCCGAGGGCCTGATGAAGCTTTCTTT
j_gene: TRBJ1-1; v_gene: TRBV7-3; d_gene: NA; abundance: NA; CDR3aa: CASSLLRETEAFF; CDR3nt: TGTGCCAGCAGCTTACTTCGAGAAACGGAAGCTTTCTTT
j_gene: TRBJ1-5; v_gene: TRBV18; d_gene: NA; abundance: NA; CDR3aa: CASSIELNQPQHF; CDR3nt: TGTGCCAGCTCGATCGAGCTAAATCAGCCCCAGCATTTT
j_gene: TRBJ2-7; v_gene: TRBV27; d_gene: NA; abundance: few; CDR3aa: CASSTPDTQEQYF; CDR3nt: TGTGCCAGCAGTACCCCGGACACCCAGGAGCAGTACTTC
j_gene: TRBJ1-6; v_gene: TRBV2; d_gene: NA; abundance: NA; CDR3aa: CASSRNSPLHF; CDR3nt: TGTGCCAGCAGTCGGAATTCACCCCTCCACTTT
j_gene: TRBJ1-5; v_gene: TRBV27; d_gene: NA; abundance: NA; CDR3aa: CASSSRITGPYSNQPQHF; CDR3nt: TGTGCCAGCAGTTCACGGATTACAGGTCCTTATAGCAATCAGCCCCAGCATTTT
j_gene: TRBJ1-3; v_gene: TRBV28; d_gene: NA; abundance: NA; CDR3aa: CASSFRGAAPWGNTIYF; CDR3nt: TGTGCCAGCAGTTTTCGGGGGGCCGCCCCCTGGGGAAACACCATATATTTT
j_gene: TRBJ1-2; v_gene: TRBV2; d_gene: TRBD1; abundance: few; CDR3aa: CASRGTGGIKGYTF; CDR3nt: TGTGCCAGCAGGGGGACAGGGGGGATAAAAGGCTACACCTTC
j_gene: TRBJ2-3; v_gene: TRBV5-1; d_gene: TRBD1; abundance: NA; CDR3aa: CASSLGTVTDTQYF; CDR3nt: TGCGCCAGCAGCTTAGGGACAGTCACAGATACGCAGTATTTT
j_gene: TRBJ2-2; v_gene: TRBV18; d_gene: NA; abundance: NA; CDR3aa: CASSPVAGVISGELLF; CDR3nt: TGTGCCAGCTCACCAGTGGCAGGGGTTATCTCCGGGGAGCTGCTTTTT
j_gene: TRBJ2-7; v_gene: TRBV7-8; d_gene: NA; abundance: few; CDR3aa: CASRRRETLSYEQYF; CDR3nt: TGTGCCAGCAGACGGAGGGAAACTTTATCCTACGAGCAGTACTTC
j_gene: TRBJ2-5; v_gene: TRBV5-1; d_gene: NA; abundance: NA; CDR3aa: CASSMEGAETQYF; CDR3nt: TGCGCCAGCAGTATGGAGGGGGCTGAGACCCAGTACTTC
j_gene: TRBJ2-4; v_gene: TRBV5-1; d_gene: NA; abundance: NA; CDR3aa: CASSEGGLAKNIQYF; CDR3nt: TGCGCCAGCAGCGAGGGGGGGCTAGCCAAAAACATTCAGTACTTC
j_gene: TRBJ2-3; v_gene: TRBV9; d_gene: TRBD1; abundance: NA; CDR3aa: CASSLSRGNRADTQYF; CDR3nt: TGTGCCAGCAGCCTATCCAGGGGGAATAGGGCAGATACGCAGTATTTT
j_gene: TRBJ1-4; v_gene: TRBV7-3; d_gene: NA; abundance: NA; CDR3aa: CASSLIFRGRQEKLFF; CDR3nt: TGTGCCAGCAGCTTAATTTTCAGGGGTCGGCAGGAAAAACTGTTTTTT
j_gene: TRBJ2-3; v_gene: TRBV27; d_gene: NA; abundance: NA; CDR3aa: CASRDQAAGSTDTQYF; CDR3nt: TGTGCCAGCAGAGACCAAGCGGCAGGTAGCACAGATACGCAGTATTTT
j_gene: TRBJ1-1; v_gene: TRBV9; d_gene: NA; abundance: few; CDR3aa: CASSPLSGMNTEAFF; CDR3nt: TGTGCCAGCAGCCCCTTGTCAGGGATGAACACTGAAGCTTTCTTT
j_gene: TRBJ2-3; v_gene: TRBV28; d_gene: TRBD2; abundance: NA; CDR3aa: CASITSGGLSTDTQYF; CDR3nt: TGTGCCAGCATTACATCGGGGGGGCTTAGCACAGATACGCAGTATTTT
j_gene: TRBJ2-7; v_gene: TRBV25-1; d_gene: TRBD2; abundance: once; CDR3aa: CASRGTSGFQYF; CDR3nt: TGTGCCAGCAGGGGGACTAGCGGGTTTCAGTACTTC
j_gene: TRBJ1-4; v_gene: TRBV28; d_gene: TRBD1; abundance: NA; CDR3aa: CASSPADRAGEKLFF; CDR3nt: TGTGCCAGCAGCCCAGCGGACAGGGCAGGGGAAAAACTGTTTTTT
j_gene: TRBJ2-7; v_gene: TRBV28; d_gene: NA; abundance: NA; CDR3aa: CASSLISTRPSLTQVSFSSYEQYF; CDR3nt: TGTGCCAGCAGTTTAATTTCCACACGGCCTTCGCTTACACAGGTCTCCTTTTCTAGTTACGAGCAGTACTTC
j_gene: TRBJ1-3; v_gene: TRBV29-1; d_gene: NA; abundance: NA; CDR3aa: CSVDPGGGGNTIYF; CDR3nt: TGCAGCGTTGATCCTGGGGGCGGGGGAAACACCATATATTTT
j_gene: TRBJ2-7; v_gene: TRBV7-9; d_gene: NA; abundance: NA; CDR3aa: CASSPPGQFYEQYF; CDR3nt: TGTGCCAGCAGCCCCCCTGGACAGTTCTACGAGCAGTACTTC
j_gene: TRBJ1-5; v_gene: TRBV19; d_gene: TRBD1; abundance: NA; CDR3aa: CASSMYRGWQPQHF; CDR3nt: TGTGCCAGTAGTATGTACAGGGGGTGGCAGCCCCAGCATTTT
j_gene: TRBJ1-4; v_gene: TRBV28; d_gene: NA; abundance: NA; CDR3aa: CASSLLGRGNEKLFF; CDR3nt: TGTGCCAGCAGTTTACTCGGCAGGGGTAATGAAAAACTGTTTTTT
j_gene: TRBJ1-4; v_gene: TRBV5-1; d_gene: TRBD1; abundance: NA; CDR3aa: CASSTGPGGDEKLFF; CDR3nt: TGCGCCAGCAGCACAGGTCCAGGGGGCGATGAAAAACTGTTTTTT
j_gene: TRBJ2-1; v_gene: TRBV15; d_gene: NA; abundance: NA; CDR3aa: CATAGTLYNEQFF; CDR3nt: TGTGCCACCGCCGGGACACTCTACAATGAGCAGTTCTTC
j_gene: TRBJ2-5; v_gene: TRBV5-1; d_gene: TRBD2; abundance: NA; CDR3aa: CASSLVLAGAETQYF; CDR3nt: TGCGCCAGCAGCTTGGTTTTAGCGGGGGCGGAGACCCAGTACTTC
j_gene: TRBJ2-1; v_gene: TRBV5-1; d_gene: TRBD2; abundance: NA; CDR3aa: CASSGGGLAGGYNEQFF; CDR3nt: TGCGCCAGCAGCGGAGGAGGACTAGCGGGGGGATACAATGAGCAGTTCTTC